Following are 4 T cell receptor beta chains from one sample sequenced in a study of T cell repertoires in cytomegalovirus infection. TCRdb called the reads again in MiXCR, with one record for every CDR3 protein. The profile covers more than 150,000 distinct CDR3 sequences, with under 30% appearing a single time and about 28% taken by the ten largest. The source material was PBMCs. These receptors were collected from a human donor in good health (CMV status not recorded). Some clones in this sample may be carry-over from other donors' samples.

Only a few counts were recorded for this clonotype. The chain joins TRBV7-2 to TRBJ1-2; no clear D. In germline, CDR1 is SGHTA, CDR2 FQGNSA. The CDR3 is 12 residues long. V lost 5 bases and J 7 bases, leaving 11 bases between the germline ends. The CDR3 DNA reads TGTGCCAGCAGCCGAGCGGGCTTTGGCTACACCTTC. It translates to CASSRAGFGYTF. Full variable domain (remainder filled in from reference TRBV7-2 and TRBJ1-2): GAGVSQSPSNKVTEKGKDVELRCDPISGHTALYWYRQSLGQGLEFLIYFQGNSAPDKSGLPSDRFSAERTGGSVSTLTIQRTQQEDSAVYLCASSRAGFGYTFGSGTRLTVV.

This clonotype was counted ten times or more. The CDR3 nucleotides read TGTGCCAGCAGCCTCGTAAATCCGAACACCGGGGAGCTGTTTTTT. Protein: CASSLVNPNTGELFF. The genes are TRBV7-8 and TRBJ2-2, with D uncertain. Germline CDR1 is SGHVS and CDR2 is FQNEAQ. Between the trimmed V and J ends, which lost 5 bases and 0 bases, there was a span of 10 bases. This CDR3 has 15 amino acids.

V usage is TRBV5-1 and J usage is TRBJ1-1; D not certain. The CDR3 has 18 amino acids. Trimming stripped 0 bases from V and 0 bases from J, with 18 bases between. In germline, CDR1 is SGHRS, CDR2 YFSETQ. This CDR3 reads CASSLEGQSSYMNTEAFF. The CDR3 region has the DNA TGCGCCAGCAGCTTGGAGGGCCAAAGTTCCTACATGAACACTGAAGCTTTCTTT.

This clonotype was observed a handful of times. The chain joins TRBV20-1 to TRBJ2-3; D uncertain. The CDR3 runs 11 residues. V dropped 3 bases and J dropped 2 bases, with 3 bases sitting between them. Germline values: CDR1 DFQATT, CDR2 SNEGSKA (reference sequence). The CDR3 region has the DNA TGCAGTGCTAGTCACACAGATACGCAGTATTTT. Residues: CSASHTDTQYF.